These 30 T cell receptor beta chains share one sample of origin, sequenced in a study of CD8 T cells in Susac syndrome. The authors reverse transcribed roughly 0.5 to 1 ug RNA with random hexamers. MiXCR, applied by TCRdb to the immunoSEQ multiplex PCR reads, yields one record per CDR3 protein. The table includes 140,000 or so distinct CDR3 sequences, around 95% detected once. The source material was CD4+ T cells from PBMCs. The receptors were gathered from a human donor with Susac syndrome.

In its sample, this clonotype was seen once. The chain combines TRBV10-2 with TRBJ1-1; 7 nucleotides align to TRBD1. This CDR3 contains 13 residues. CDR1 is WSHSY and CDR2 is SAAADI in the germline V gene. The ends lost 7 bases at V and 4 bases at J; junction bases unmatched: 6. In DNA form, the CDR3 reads TGCGCCAGCACACAAAACAGGGGCACTGAAGCTTTCTTT. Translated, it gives CASTQNRGTEAFF.

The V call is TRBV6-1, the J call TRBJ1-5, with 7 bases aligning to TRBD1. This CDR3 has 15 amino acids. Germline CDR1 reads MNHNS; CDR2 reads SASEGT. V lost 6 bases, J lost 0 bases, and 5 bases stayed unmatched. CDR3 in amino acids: CASRPDRRSNQPQHF. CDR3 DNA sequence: TGTGCCAGCAGGCCGGACAGGCGTAGCAATCAGCCCCAGCATTTT.

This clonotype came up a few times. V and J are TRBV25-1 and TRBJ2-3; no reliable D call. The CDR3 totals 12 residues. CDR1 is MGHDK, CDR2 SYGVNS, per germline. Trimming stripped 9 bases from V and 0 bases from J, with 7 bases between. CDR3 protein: CASSASTDTQYF. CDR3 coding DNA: TGTGCCAGTTCGGCCAGCACAGATACGCAGTATTTT. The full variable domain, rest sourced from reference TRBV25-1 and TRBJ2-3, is EADIYQTPRYLVIGTGKKITLECSQTMGHDKMYWYQQDPGMELHLIHYSYGVNSTEKGDLSSESTVSRIRTEHFPLTLESARPSHTSQYLCASSASTDTQYFGPGTRLTVL.

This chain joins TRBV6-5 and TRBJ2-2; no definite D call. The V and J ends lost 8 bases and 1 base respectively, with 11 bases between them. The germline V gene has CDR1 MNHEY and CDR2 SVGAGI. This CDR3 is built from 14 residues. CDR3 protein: CASGSTWNTGELFF. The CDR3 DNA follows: TGTGCCAGCGGGTCCACGTGGAACACCGGGGAGCTGTTTTTT.

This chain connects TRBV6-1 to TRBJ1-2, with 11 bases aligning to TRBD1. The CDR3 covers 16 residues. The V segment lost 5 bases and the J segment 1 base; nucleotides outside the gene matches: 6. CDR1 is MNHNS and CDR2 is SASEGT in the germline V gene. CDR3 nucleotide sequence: TGTGCCAGCAGTCTTACCGGGACAGGGGGTAACTATGGCTACACCTTC. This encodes CASSLTGTGGNYGYTF.

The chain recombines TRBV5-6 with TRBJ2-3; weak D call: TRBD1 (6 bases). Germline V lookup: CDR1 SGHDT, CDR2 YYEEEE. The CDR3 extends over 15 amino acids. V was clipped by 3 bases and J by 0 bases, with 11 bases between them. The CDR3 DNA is TGTGCCAGCAGCTCGGGACAACCTAGCACAGATACGCAGTATTTT. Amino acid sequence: CASSSGQPSTDTQYF.

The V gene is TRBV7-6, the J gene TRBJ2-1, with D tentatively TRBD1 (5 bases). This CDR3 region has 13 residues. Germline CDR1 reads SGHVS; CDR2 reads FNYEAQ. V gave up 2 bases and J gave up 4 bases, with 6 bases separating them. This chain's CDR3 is CASSLTGYNEQFF. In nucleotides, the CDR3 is TGTGCCAGCAGCTTAACAGGTTACAATGAGCAGTTCTTC.

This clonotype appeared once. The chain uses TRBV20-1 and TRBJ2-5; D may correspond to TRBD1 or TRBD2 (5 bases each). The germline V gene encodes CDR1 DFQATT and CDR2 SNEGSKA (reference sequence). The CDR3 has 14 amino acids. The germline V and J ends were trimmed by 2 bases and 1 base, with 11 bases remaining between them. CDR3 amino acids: CSARFGTTQETQYF. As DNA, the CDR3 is TGCAGTGCTAGATTCGGGACCACCCAAGAGACCCAGTACTTC.

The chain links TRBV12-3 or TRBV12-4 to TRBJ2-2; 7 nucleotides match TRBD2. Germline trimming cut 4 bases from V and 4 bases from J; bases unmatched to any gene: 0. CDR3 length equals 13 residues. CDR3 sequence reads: CASSSGGTGELFF. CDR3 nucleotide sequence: TGTGCCAGCAGTTCGGGGGGCACCGGGGAGCTGTTTTTT.

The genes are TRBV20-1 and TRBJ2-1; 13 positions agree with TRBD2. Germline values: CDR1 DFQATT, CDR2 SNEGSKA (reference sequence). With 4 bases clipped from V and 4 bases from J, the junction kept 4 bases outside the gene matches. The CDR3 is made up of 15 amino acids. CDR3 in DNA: TGCAGTGCTACGGGGACTAGCGGGATGTACAATGAGCAGTTCTTC. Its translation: CSATGTSGMYNEQFF.

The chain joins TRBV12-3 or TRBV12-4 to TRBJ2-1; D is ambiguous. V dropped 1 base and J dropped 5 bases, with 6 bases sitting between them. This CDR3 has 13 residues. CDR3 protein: CASSLVLDNEQFF. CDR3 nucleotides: TGTGCCAGCAGTTTAGTCTTAGACAATGAGCAGTTCTTC.

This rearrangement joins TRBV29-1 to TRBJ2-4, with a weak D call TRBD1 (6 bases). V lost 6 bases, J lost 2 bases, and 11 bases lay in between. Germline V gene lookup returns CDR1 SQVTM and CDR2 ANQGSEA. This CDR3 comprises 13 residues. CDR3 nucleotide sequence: TGCAGCGTCTCCGGGACACCCAAAAACATTCAGTACTTC. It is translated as CSVSGTPKNIQYF. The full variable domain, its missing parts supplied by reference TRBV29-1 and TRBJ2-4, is SAVISQKPSRDICQRGTSLTIQCQVDSQVTMMFWYRQQPGQSLTLIATANQGSEATYESGFVIDKFPISRPNLTFSTLTVSNMSPEDSSIYLCSVSGTPKNIQYFGAGTRLSVL.

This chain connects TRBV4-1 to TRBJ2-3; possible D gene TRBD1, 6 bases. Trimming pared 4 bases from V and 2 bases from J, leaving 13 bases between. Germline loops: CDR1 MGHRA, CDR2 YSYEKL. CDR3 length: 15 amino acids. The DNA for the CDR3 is TGCGCCAGCAGCCCCCAGGACAGATTCACAGATACGCAGTATTTT. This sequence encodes CASSPQDRFTDTQYF.

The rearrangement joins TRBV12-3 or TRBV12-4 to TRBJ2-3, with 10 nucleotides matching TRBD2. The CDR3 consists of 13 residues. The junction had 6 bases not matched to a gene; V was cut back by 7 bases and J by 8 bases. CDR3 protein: CASIPSGRATQYF. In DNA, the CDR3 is TGTGCCAGCATCCCCAGCGGGAGGGCTACGCAGTATTTT.

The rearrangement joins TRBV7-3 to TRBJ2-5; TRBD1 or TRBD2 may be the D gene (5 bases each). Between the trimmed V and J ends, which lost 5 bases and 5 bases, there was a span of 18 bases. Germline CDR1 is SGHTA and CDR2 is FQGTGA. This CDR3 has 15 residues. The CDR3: CASSPSGTEGETQYF. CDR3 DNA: TGTGCCAGCAGCCCCAGTGGGACCGAGGGGGAGACCCAGTACTTC. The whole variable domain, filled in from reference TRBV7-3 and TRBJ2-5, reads GAGVSQTPSNKVTEKGKYVELRCDPISGHTALYWYRQSLGQGPEFLIYFQGTGAADDSGLPNDRFFAVRPEGSVSTLKIQRTERGDSAVYLCASSPSGTEGETQYFGPGTRLLVL.

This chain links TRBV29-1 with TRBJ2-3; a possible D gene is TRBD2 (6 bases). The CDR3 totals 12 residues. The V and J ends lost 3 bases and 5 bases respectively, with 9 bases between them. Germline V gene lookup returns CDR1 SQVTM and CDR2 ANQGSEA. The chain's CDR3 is CSVDDGGDTQYF. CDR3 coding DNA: TGCAGCGTTGACGACGGGGGAGATACGCAGTATTTT.

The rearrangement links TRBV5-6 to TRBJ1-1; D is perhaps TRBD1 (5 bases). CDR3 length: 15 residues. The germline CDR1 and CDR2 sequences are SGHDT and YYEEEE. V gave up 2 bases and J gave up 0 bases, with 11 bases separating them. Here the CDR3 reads CASSLTREMNTEAFF. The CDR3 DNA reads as TGTGCCAGCAGCTTAACCAGGGAGATGAACACTGAAGCTTTCTTT.

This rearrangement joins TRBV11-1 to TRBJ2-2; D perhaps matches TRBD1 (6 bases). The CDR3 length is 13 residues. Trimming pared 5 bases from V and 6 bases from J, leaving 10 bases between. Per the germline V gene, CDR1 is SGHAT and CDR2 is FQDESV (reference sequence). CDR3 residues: CASSRGQSGELFF. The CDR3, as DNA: TGTGCCAGCAGCAGAGGACAGTCCGGGGAGCTGTTTTTT. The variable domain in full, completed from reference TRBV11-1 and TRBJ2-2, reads EAEVAQSPRYKITEKSQAVAFWCDPISGHATLYWYRQILGQGPELLVQFQDESVVDDSQLPKDRFSAERLKGVDSTLKIQPAELGDSAMYLCASSRGQSGELFFGEGSRLTVL.

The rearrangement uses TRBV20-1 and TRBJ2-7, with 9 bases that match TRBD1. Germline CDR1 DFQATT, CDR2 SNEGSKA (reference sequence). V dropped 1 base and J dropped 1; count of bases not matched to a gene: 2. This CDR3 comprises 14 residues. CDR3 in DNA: TGCAGTGCTAGAGGTGACAGGGGGTCCTACGAGCAGTACTTC. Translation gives CSARGDRGSYEQYF.

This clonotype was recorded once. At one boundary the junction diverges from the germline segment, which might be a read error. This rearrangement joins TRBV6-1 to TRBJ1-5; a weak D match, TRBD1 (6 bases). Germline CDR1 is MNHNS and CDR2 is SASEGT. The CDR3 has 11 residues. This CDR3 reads CASSAGTSFYF. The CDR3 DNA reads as TGTGCCAGCAGTGCAGGGACATCCTTTTATTTT.

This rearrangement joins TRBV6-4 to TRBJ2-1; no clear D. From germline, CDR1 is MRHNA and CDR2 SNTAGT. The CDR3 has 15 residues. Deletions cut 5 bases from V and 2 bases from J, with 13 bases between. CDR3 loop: CASSRRRETYNEQFF. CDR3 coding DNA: TGTGCCAGCAGTCGGAGAAGAGAAACCTACAATGAGCAGTTCTTC.

CDR3 in amino acids: CASSQDDSSVRYF. The CDR3 DNA sequence: TGTGCCAGCAGCCAAGATGATTCTAGCGTGCGGTACTTC. V is TRBV3-1 and J is TRBJ2-4, with D tentatively TRBD2 (6 bases). CDR1 is LGHDT and CDR2 is YNNKEL in the germline V gene (reference sequence). V was trimmed by 0 bases and J by 15 bases, leaving 15 bases between them. CDR3 size: 13 residues.

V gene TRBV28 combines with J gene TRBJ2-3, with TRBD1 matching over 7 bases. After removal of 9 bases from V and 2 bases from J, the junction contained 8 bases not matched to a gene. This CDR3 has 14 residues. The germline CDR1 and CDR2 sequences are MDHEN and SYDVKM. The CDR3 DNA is TGTGCCAGTAGTCCGGGGACAGTCACAGATACGCAGTATTTT. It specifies CASSPGTVTDTQYF. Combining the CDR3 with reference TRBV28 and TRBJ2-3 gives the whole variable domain DVKVTQSSRYLVKRTGEKVFLECVQDMDHENMFWYRQDPGLGLRLIYFSYDVKMKEKGDIPEGYSVSREKKERFSLILESASTNQTSMYLCASSPGTVTDTQYFGPGTRLTVL.

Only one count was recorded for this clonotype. For the CDR3, the DNA is TGTGCCAGCAGTTTAAGTGTAGGGCGGGAGTTTAGCAATGAGCAGTTCTTC. Translated: CASSLSVGREFSNEQFF. The chain has TRBV28 and TRBJ2-1, with 7 bases that match TRBD2. V shed 2 bases and J 6 bases; nucleotides not matched to a gene: 13. Germline V gives CDR1 MDHEN, CDR2 SYDVKM. The CDR3 runs to 17 residues.

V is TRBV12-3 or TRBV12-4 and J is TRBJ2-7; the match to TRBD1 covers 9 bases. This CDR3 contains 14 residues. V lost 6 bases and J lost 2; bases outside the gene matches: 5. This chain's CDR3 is CASRTGQGPYEQYF. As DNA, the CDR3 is TGTGCCAGCAGAACGGGACAGGGCCCCTACGAGCAGTACTTC.

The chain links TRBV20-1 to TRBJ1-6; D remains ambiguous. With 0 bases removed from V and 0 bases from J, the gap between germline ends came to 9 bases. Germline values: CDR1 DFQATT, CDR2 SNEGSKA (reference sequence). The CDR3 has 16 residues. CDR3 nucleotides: TGCAGTGCTAGAGATCAAGGGTCCTCCTATAATTCACCCCTCCACTTT. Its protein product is CSARDQGSSYNSPLHF.

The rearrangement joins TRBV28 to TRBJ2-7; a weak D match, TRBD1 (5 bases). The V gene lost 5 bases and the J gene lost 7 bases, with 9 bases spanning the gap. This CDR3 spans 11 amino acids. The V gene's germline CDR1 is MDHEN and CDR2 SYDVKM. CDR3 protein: CASSVRGEQYF. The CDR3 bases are TGTGCCAGCAGTGTTAGGGGTGAGCAGTACTTC.

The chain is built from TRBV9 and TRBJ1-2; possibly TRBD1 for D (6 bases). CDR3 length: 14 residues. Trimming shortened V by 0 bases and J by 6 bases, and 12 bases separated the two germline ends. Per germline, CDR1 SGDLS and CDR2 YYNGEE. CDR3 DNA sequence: TGTGCCAGCAGCGTAGGGGACACCGTGCATGGCTACACCTTC. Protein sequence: CASSVGDTVHGYTF.

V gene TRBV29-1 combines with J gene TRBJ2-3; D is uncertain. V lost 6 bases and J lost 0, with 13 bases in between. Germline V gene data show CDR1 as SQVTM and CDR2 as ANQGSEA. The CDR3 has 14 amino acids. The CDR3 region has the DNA TGCAGCGTGAGAGCTGGGTCTAGCACAGATACGCAGTATTTT. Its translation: CSVRAGSSTDTQYF.

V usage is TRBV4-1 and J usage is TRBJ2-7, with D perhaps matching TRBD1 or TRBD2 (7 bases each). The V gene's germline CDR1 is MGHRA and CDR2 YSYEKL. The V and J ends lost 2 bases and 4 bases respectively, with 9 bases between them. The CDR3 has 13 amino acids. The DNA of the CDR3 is TGCGCCAGCAGCCAACAGGGGGGGTACGAGCAGTACTTC. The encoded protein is CASSQQGGYEQYF.